This entry lists 4 T cell receptor beta chains sequenced from one sample in a study of T cells in Graves' hyperthyroidism and ophthalmopathy (dated by TCRdb to between 2018 and 2021). The library relied on multiplex PCR. Sequencing used an Illumina HiSeq 2000. TCR beta CDR3 regions were amplified from RNA transcripts. For the first round of RT-PCR on the TCR CDR3, the HTBI primer set was used together with the Qiagen OneStep RT-PCR kit. Clones were called with MiXCR by TCRdb after fastp trimmed the public reads at Q25, and only in-frame beta chains were retained. Here each entry gathers all rows of one CDR3 protein and keeps the most common genes and DNA. The sample table holds approximately 400,000 distinct CDR3 sequences, of which around a sixth were seen once. The ten biggest clones cover 28% of the sample. Sequenced material: blood. These receptors were collected from a woman in her late teens or twenties with Graves' hyperthyroidism that later progressed to Graves' ophthalmopathy.

This clonotype was observed at least ten times. This chain connects TRBV6-2 or TRBV6-3 to TRBJ1-1, with 7 bases aligning to TRBD1. CDR3 length: 14 residues. With 5 bases clipped from V and 0 bases from J, the junction kept 3 bases outside the gene matches. Germline lookup yields CDR1 MNHEY and CDR2 SVGEGT. CDR3 bases: TGTGCCAGCAGTATGGACAGGATGAACACTGAAGCTTTCTTT. The encoded protein is CASSMDRMNTEAFF.

Concerning this clonotype itself: This may be a read error: a much more frequent sequence differs by one nucleotide. This rearrangement joins TRBV30 to TRBJ2-7; D is perhaps TRBD1 (5 bases). The V and J ends lost 1 base and 2 bases respectively, with 9 bases between them. The CDR3 covers 13 residues. Germline CDR1 GTSNPN, CDR2 SVGIG (reference sequence). CDR3 protein: CAWSGGGTYEQYF. CDR3 bases: TGTGCCTGGAGTGGGGGCGGTACCTACGAGCAGTACTTC.

This clonotype was counted many times. The chain has TRBV6-2 or TRBV6-3 and TRBJ1-2, with D possibly TRBD1 on 5 matching bases. The CDR3 has 17 amino acids. In germline, CDR1 is MNHEY, CDR2 SVGEGT. V was clipped by 5 bases and J by 8 bases, with 27 bases between them. The DNA for the CDR3 is TGTGCCAGCAGTACATCCGGGACGGCCGGCCTTGTTGGGGGCTACACCTTC. Translating gives CASSTSGTAGLVGGYTF.

This clonotype came up a few times. The gene calls are TRBV24-1 and TRBJ2-7; possible D gene TRBD1, 6 bases. Between the trimmed V and J ends, which lost 3 bases and 7 bases, there was a span of 15 bases. The CDR3 spans 14 residues. Germline lookup yields CDR1 KGHDR and CDR2 SFDVKD. CDR3 DNA: TGTGCCACCAGTGATACACAGGGTCCGCGGGAGCAGTACTTC. Residues: CATSDTQGPREQYF.